The entry below describes one TCR beta chain. Its antigen target is currently unknown. No much larger clone is present one base from it, and per-base qualities are unavailable. Using the deep immunoSEQ assay, TCR CDR3 regions were amplified from genomic DNA by multiplex PCR. Extracted genomic DNA from each cell subset was spread evenly across all wells of several immunoSEQ 96-well plates, with each plate serving as a replicate. For sorted subsets, each replicate PCR was loaded with 200 ng genomic DNA, equivalent to 30,000 or so T cell genomes. Purified libraries were measured with a Qubit 3.0 fluorometer, size-checked on a Bioanalyzer 2100, and measured again with the KAPA Library Quantification kit. Each immunoSEQ 96-well plate was sequenced on its own single-read 150-cycle Illumina NextSeq 550 flow cell. In the source study's methods: The immunoSEQ output contained only junctional sequences without quality scores, so filtering could not match that applied to full-length reads. To assign V/J genes and CDR3, sequences were annotated using PyIR, a Python wrapper for IgBLAST v1.9, with IMGT germline references. Reads with weak V/J assignments (E-value above 1e-6), missing CDR3, stop codons, out-of-frame junctions, or ambiguous translated residues were removed. V3J clonotypes were defined by identical inferred V gene, J gene, and CDR3 amino acid sequence. Percentage overlap between repertoires was calculated by dividing the number of shared unique clonotypes by the size of the smaller repertoire. Richness of each repertoire was evaluated using RTK rarefaction, the Chao1 estimator, and Recon v2.1 estimates of unobserved clonotypes. OLGA was used to compute generation probabilities for all TCRbeta clonotypes that the gDNA method yielded from a handful of donors. The table was pulled from immuneACCESS by TCRdb, which kept in-frame rearrangements only. Such tables lose some clones; where checked, under half of the loss comes from unresolved V genes, and the rest has no known cause. D and trimming come from the DNA, and the V and J calls and clone size come from that table. Recorded for this sample are about 1,500,000 clones; 95% to 97% of them occurred a single time. 1.2% of the sample rests with the top ten.

These data come from a study of shared clonotypes between healthy human individuals (dated by TCRdb to 2020 to 2021). With respect to the entire study: The cohort included three men and a couple of women between 18 and 49 years of age. To estimate repertoire size and how much clonotype sharing occurs between individuals, the study deeply sequenced the blood TCR repertoires of 4 to 6 healthy adults. Per donor, leukapheresis produced somewhere between about 0.94 and 9 billion PBMCs. For each donor, CD4 naive and CD4 memory were each run on three plates, CD8 naive on two plates, and CD8 memory on one plate. Different laboratories and diverse techniques were used to prepare libraries and sequence TCR repertoires, to increase sequencing depth and limit assay-specific biases. Summary of the overall study and its limitations: Because the study included only a small number of donors, the genetic and exposure-history diversity represented was limited. About 5% of naive CD4, 3.5% of naive CD8, approximately 2.2% of memory CD4, and approximately 0.39% of memory CD8 clonotypes were shared across several donors. Sampling was restricted to blood, and TCR repertoires in tissue are likely to differ from TCR repertoires in blood. Pairwise subsampling indicated that sequencing depth was expected to affect the degree of clonotype sharing among donors. Compared with non-shared clonotypes, the clonotypes found in all four sorted-subset donors had higher generation probabilities. Larger estimated clonotype richness was generally found for naive subsets than for memory subsets. Incomplete sequencing was indicated by rarefaction of sorted-subset datasets, despite the large sequencing depth.

Healthy HIV-negative adults with no recently reported acute infections or vaccinations were included as donors. Only Caucasian adults living in Nashville, Tennessee, USA were represented among the donors. CD4+ T cells were enriched through magnetic negative selection, after which naive cells were positively selected on CD45RA and the remaining negative fraction served as the memory subset. After blood collection by leukapheresis, PBMCs were isolated using Ficoll-Histopaque density gradient centrifugation and then cryopreserved in the vapor phase of liquid nitrogen. Analytical flow cytometry was used to check the purity and quantity of every magnetically sorted T cell population. Genomic DNA was isolated from each sorted fraction and quantified by UV absorbance on a Nanodrop 2000c. Trimming accounts for 5 bases at V and 4 bases at J, while the number of junction bases matched to no gene is 10. CDR1 MNHEY and CDR2 SVGAGI are derived from the germline V gene. The CDR3 sequence holds 15 residues, the cysteine and phenylalanine included. Of the read, only the CDR3 DNA is kept; its 45 bases are in frame from base 1.

The TCR originated in a young man in good health. The specimen was naive CD4+ T cells sorted from blood. The sample's cell subset or site label, decoded: CD45RA+ positively selected. Recombination joined TRBV6-5 with TRBJ2-5; the junction holds 7 bases that match TRBD2. For the CDR3, the sequence is CASSAPGGGSETQYF. Read as DNA, the sequence is TGTGCCAGCAGTGCCCCGGGGGGAGGGTCAGAGACCCAGTACTTC.